The clone carrying this T cell receptor (beta chain) showed up many times. Its specificity is not known. TCRdb redid the calling of the RT-PCR reads with MiXCR, one entry per CDR3 protein. In the table there are about 570,000 distinct CDR3 sequences, 10% to 15% of which are singletons. These data come from a study of response to subunit inactivated influenza vaccine. Broader study findings: Authors suggested each seasonal influenza vaccination recruits few new T cells.

Per the germline V gene, CDR1 is SQVTM and CDR2 is ANQGSEA. V gave up 5 bases and J gave up 0 bases; unmatched junction bases: 5. CDR3 length: 14 amino acids. The source was PBMCs from blood, collected on the day of vaccination. The V and J genes are TRBV29-1 and TRBJ2-3, with TRBD1 matching over 7 bases. The sequence derives from a middle-aged man who received an inactivated influenza vaccine. The CDR3: CSVQPGQSTDTQYF. CDR3 DNA sequence: TGCAGCGTTCAACCGGGACAGAGCACAGATACGCAGTATTTT.